This T cell receptor (beta chain) was sequenced during a study of T cells in Graves' hyperthyroidism and ophthalmopathy. Study results and limitations: Ophthalmopathy was distinguished from stable hyperthyroidism by 13 V-J signatures.

What was amplified from RNA transcripts were TCR beta CDR3 regions. HTBI primers were the set used in a first-round RT-PCR of the TCR CDR3. Via MiXCR, TCRdb re-called the multiplex PCR reads, giving one row per CDR3 protein. The sample has about 210,000 distinct CDR3 sequences, roughly 18% seen once; the top ten hold 44%. Trimming at V came to 6 bases and at J to 0 bases, leaving 7 bases not matched to a gene. Germline lookup yields CDR1 MDHEN and CDR2 SYDVKM. This CDR3 region has 16 residues. This clonotype was counted ten times or more. What it recognizes is unknown. Calling Graves' hyperthyroidism stable meant ophthalmopathy did not progress within 18 months.

The V and J genes are TRBV28 and TRBJ2-1; 8 nucleotides line up with TRBD1. This receptor was taken from a man between 40 and 49 years old with Graves' hyperthyroidism. The sample taken for sequencing was blood. DNA for the CDR3: TGTGCCAGCAGCCCCCGGACAGGGCGCTCCTACAATGAGCAGTTCTTC. Its translation is CASSPRTGRSYNEQFF.